These 24 T cell receptor beta chains were all obtained from the same sample, sequenced in a study of blood T cell repertoires in COVID-19. Assay used: immunoSEQ multiplex PCR; TCRdb lists only in-frame clones, some missing. The table includes some 200,000 clones, 80% to 90% detected once. The sample taken for sequencing was peripheral blood. The receptors here all came from a woman aged 40 to 50 with COVID-19, enrolled during active disease.

The chain joins TRBV14 to TRBJ2-7; tentatively, D is TRBD1 (5 bases). Deletions cut 3 bases from V and 6 bases from J, with 9 bases between. Looked up from germline, CDR1 is SGHDN and CDR2 is FVKESK. There are 12 residues in the CDR3. CDR3 DNA sequence: TGTGCCAGCAGCCAGCGACAGTCCGAGCAGTACTTC. This encodes CASSQRQSEQYF. Supplemented by reference TRBV14 and TRBJ2-7, the full variable domain reads EAGVTQFPSHSVIEKGQTVTLRCDPISGHDNLYWYRRVMGKEIKFLLHFVKESKQDESGMPNNRFLAERTGGTYSTLKVQPAELEDSGVYFCASSQRQSEQYFGPGTRLTVT.

The gene calls are TRBV19 and TRBJ2-1, with 12 nucleotides matching TRBD2. The V gene's germline CDR1 is LNHDA and CDR2 SQIVND (reference sequence). Unmatched junction bases numbered 7, after V lost 7 bases and J lost 6 bases. CDR3 size: 15 residues. CDR3 sequence reads: CASMELAGGSNEQFF. The DNA for the CDR3 is TGTGCCAGTATGGAACTAGCGGGGGGTAGCAATGAGCAGTTCTTC.

The rearrangement uses TRBV29-1 and TRBJ2-1; the D gene is possibly TRBD1 (6 bases). CDR1 is SQVTM, CDR2 ANQGSEA, per germline. V was pared by 7 bases and J by 3 bases, with 19 bases between. This CDR3 has 15 amino acids. The CDR3 DNA follows: TGCAGCGCCGCCCAGTTCACAGGGTTCTACAATGAGCAGTTCTTC. This gives the protein CSAAQFTGFYNEQFF.

A few counts support this clone. The gene calls are TRBV16 and TRBJ1-1; 7 nucleotides agree with TRBD1. The CDR3 is 12 amino acids. The trim removed 0 bases at V and 11 bases at J, leaving 3 bases unmatched. Germline V CDR1 and CDR2: KGHSY, FQNENV. DNA of the CDR3: TGTGCCAGCAGCCAATCTACAGGGGTCGCTTTCTTT. Protein: CASSQSTGVAFF.

The rearrangement links TRBV5-5 to TRBJ1-1; D uncertain. The V gene's germline CDR1 is SGHKS and CDR2 YYEKEE (reference sequence). This CDR3 is 11 amino acids long. Trimming took 4 bases from V and 8 from J, leaving 9 bases between them. The CDR3 coding sequence is TGTGCCAGCAGCCAGAACAGAGAAGCTTTCTTT. Amino acid sequence: CASSQNREAFF.

The chain is built from TRBV5-6 and TRBJ1-4; TRBD1 matches at 7 bases. CDR1 is SGHDT, CDR2 YYEEEE, per germline. Germline trimming cut 6 bases from V and 8 bases from J; bases unmatched to any gene: 10. This CDR3 has 14 amino acids. The chain's CDR3 is CASKKGQPGEKLFF. CDR3 DNA: TGTGCCAGCAAGAAGGGACAGCCAGGGGAAAAACTGTTTTTT. Combining the CDR3 with reference TRBV5-6 and TRBJ1-4 gives the whole variable domain DAGVTQSPTHLIKTRGQQVTLRCSPKSGHDTVSWYQQALGQGPQFIFQYYEEEERQRGNFPDRFSGHQFPNYSSELNVNALLLGDSALYLCASKKGQPGEKLFFGSGTQLSVL.

Here the CDR3 reads CASSEVITRRGTQYF. The CDR3 DNA reads TGTGCCAGCAGTGAAGTTATCACCAGGCGGGGTACGCAGTATTTT. The V and J genes are TRBV2 and TRBJ2-3; weak D call: TRBD2 (6 bases). Germline CDR1 is SNHLY and CDR2 is FYNNEI. The CDR3 covers 15 residues. V was cut by 1 base and J by 8 bases, with 16 bases left in between.

The chain joins TRBV21-1 to TRBJ2-2; TRBD1 reflects the table's D call only, with no check against the DNA. TRBV21-1 is labeled a pseudogene. The CDR3 is made up of 16 amino acids. This CDR3 reads CASSFRDRVYTGELFF. CDR3 DNA sequence: TGTGCCAGCAGCTTTAGGGACAGGGTGTACACCGGGGAGCTGTTTTTT.

The chain recombines TRBV6-5 with TRBJ2-7, with a weak D call TRBD1 (5 bases). V was pared by 6 bases and J by 0 bases, with 12 bases between. CDR3 length: 14 residues. CDR1 and CDR2 (germline): MNHEY, SVGAGI. The CDR3 loop is CASSDRTVSYEQYF. The CDR3 DNA follows: TGTGCCAGCAGCGACAGAACCGTCTCCTACGAGCAGTACTTC.

V gene TRBV18 combines with J gene TRBJ2-1; maybe TRBD1 (6 bases). The CDR3 has 13 amino acids. The ends were cut back, 4 bases at V and 7 bases at J, with 11 bases in the middle. Germline V CDR1 and CDR2: KGHSH, LQKENI. CDR3 region: CASSRLQGNEQFF. CDR3 DNA sequence: TGTGCCAGCTCACGACTACAGGGAAATGAGCAGTTCTTC. The variable domain in full, with the rest retrieved from reference TRBV18 and TRBJ2-1, is NAGVMQNPRHLVRRRGQEARLRCSPMKGHSHVYWYRQLPEEGLKFMVYLQKENIIDESGMPKERFSAEFPKEGPSILRIQQVVRGDSAAYFCASSRLQGNEQFFGPGTRLTVL.

The V call is TRBV4-1, the J call TRBJ2-2, with TRBD1 as a possible D gene (6 bases). Germline V gene sequence: CDR1 MGHRA, CDR2 YSYEKL. Trimming shortened V by 5 bases and J by 0 bases, and 10 bases separated the two germline ends. The CDR3 has 15 residues. CDR3 sequence (DNA): TGCGCCAGCAGCGTTGGGACAACGAACACCGGGGAGCTGTTTTTT. It specifies CASSVGTTNTGELFF.

This chain joins TRBV6-5 and TRBJ1-5, with D hard to call. The length of the CDR3 is 14 residues. The V and J ends lost 5 bases and 0 bases respectively, with 8 bases between them. Germline CDR1 is MNHEY and CDR2 is SVGAGI. CDR3: CASSPNYSNQPQHF. DNA for the CDR3: TGTGCCAGCAGTCCGAACTATAGCAATCAGCCCCAGCATTTT.

The V call is TRBV19, the J call TRBJ2-2, with 14 bases lining up with TRBD2. The germline V gene has CDR1 LNHDA and CDR2 SQIVND (reference sequence). The CDR3 is 16 residues long. Trimming removed 6 bases from V and 6 bases from J; junction bases left unmatched: 6. The CDR3 here is CASSPGLAGGPGELFF. The CDR3 DNA follows: TGTGCCAGTAGCCCCGGACTAGCGGGAGGTCCCGGGGAGCTGTTTTTT.

V is TRBV6-5 and J is TRBJ2-7, with a possible D match to TRBD2 (7 bases). The CDR3 has 11 amino acids. With 6 bases removed from V and 6 bases from J, the gap between germline ends came to 9 bases. The germline CDR1 and CDR2 sequences are MNHEY and SVGAGI. The CDR3 reads CASRGGAEQYV. CDR3 DNA sequence: TGTGCCAGCAGGGGGGGGGCCGAGCAGTACGTC.

The chain is built from TRBV5-1 and TRBJ2-3; 10 bases are a match to TRBD2. CDR1 is SGHRS, CDR2 YFSETQ, per germline. The length of the CDR3 is 17 residues. The V segment lost 0 bases and the J segment 2 bases; nucleotides outside the gene matches: 6. This chain's CDR3 is CASSLGVAGGFTDTQYF. Here the CDR3 DNA reads TGCGCCAGCAGCTTGGGGGTAGCGGGAGGCTTCACAGATACGCAGTATTTT.

The genes are TRBV11-2 and TRBJ1-3, with 7 bases matching TRBD1. CDR1 SGHAT and CDR2 FQNNGV come from the germline V gene. CDR3 size: 15 residues. The junction had 7 bases not matched to a gene; V was cut back by 4 bases and J by 4 bases. CDR3 DNA sequence: TGTGCCAGCAGCTCCGCAGGGGGAGTCGGAAACACCATATATTTT. As protein: CASSSAGGVGNTIYF.

V gene TRBV4-1 combines with J gene TRBJ2-2, with TRBD1 identical over 7 bases. The CDR3 runs 14 residues. The junction had 3 bases not matched to a gene; V was cut back by 4 bases and J by 4 bases. Germline V CDR1 and CDR2: MGHRA, YSYEKL. CDR3 sequence: CASSPRQGTGELFF. DNA for the CDR3: TGCGCCAGCAGCCCCAGACAGGGCACCGGGGAGCTGTTTTTT.

The gene calls are TRBV5-6 and TRBJ1-5; TRBD1 might be the D (5 bases). With 1 base removed from V and 7 bases from J, the gap between germline ends came to 12 bases. CDR1 is SGHDT, CDR2 YYEEEE, per germline. The CDR3 totals 14 residues. The CDR3 sequence: CASSLFRVVQPQHF. The CDR3 nucleotides are TGTGCCAGCAGCTTGTTCAGGGTCGTCCAGCCCCAGCATTTT.

This chain connects TRBV30 to TRBJ1-1; TRBD1 agrees at 9 bases. Germline V gene lookup returns CDR1 GTSNPN and CDR2 SVGIG (reference sequence). CDR3 size: 13 residues. The V and J ends lost 7 bases and 5 bases, in that order; junction bases with no gene match: 8. The CDR3, as DNA: TGTGCCTACCGGGACAGGGTATGGACTGAAGCTTTCTTT. This gives the protein CAYRDRVWTEAFF. The whole variable domain, remainder taken from reference TRBV30 and TRBJ1-1, is SQTIHQWPATLVQPVGSPLSLECTVEGTSNPNLYWYRQAAGRGLQLLFYSVGIGQISSEVPQNLSASRPQDRQFILSSKKLLLSDSGFYLCAYRDRVWTEAFFGQGTRLTVV.

The CDR3 region is CAWRSAGRANYGYTF. The CDR3 DNA sequence: TGTGCCTGGAGATCCGCGGGGAGAGCTAACTATGGCTACACCTTC. The chain has TRBV30 and TRBJ1-2; the D is unclear. CDR1 and CDR2 from the germline V gene are GTSNPN and SVGIG (reference sequence). Trimming left V 3 bases short and J 0 bases short, with 14 bases between. The CDR3 contains 15 residues.

The genes are TRBV4-1 and TRBJ1-6; D perhaps matches TRBD1 (5 bases). With 0 bases removed from V and 8 bases from J, the gap between germline ends came to 17 bases. The germline gives CDR1 MGHRA, CDR2 YSYEKL. This CDR3 spans 17 amino acids. The CDR3 nucleotides read TGCGCCAGCAGCCAAGAAGGCTTTGGGGCCCTGGATTCACCCCTCCACTTT. This gives the protein CASSQEGFGALDSPLHF.

This rearrangement joins TRBV10-3 to TRBJ1-1; D perhaps matches TRBD1 (6 bases). The V and J ends lost 6 bases and 1 base respectively, with 12 bases between them. This CDR3 region has 14 residues. Germline lookup yields CDR1 ENHRY and CDR2 SYGVKD. The CDR3 DNA reads as TGTGCCATCAGCCTAGGGGGGGGGAACACTGAAGCTTTCTTT. It encodes CAISLGGGNTEAFF.

V and J are TRBV3-1 (or the pseudogene TRBV3-2) and TRBJ2-2, with D possibly matching TRBD2 (6 bases). The CDR3 covers 15 residues. Trimming removed 7 bases from V and 0 bases from J, with 12 bases in between. Per germline, CDR1 LGHDT and CDR2 YNNKEL (reference sequence). The CDR3 sequence is CASTRDSANTGELFF. The CDR3 DNA follows: TGTGCCAGCACCCGGGACTCGGCGAACACCGGGGAGCTGTTTTTT.

CDR3 residues: CASSVRQGDQPQHF. CDR3 DNA: TGTGCCAGCAGCGTGCGACAGGGAGATCAGCCCCAGCATTTT. The V gene is TRBV5-5, the J gene TRBJ1-5; TRBD1 agrees at 7 bases. The germline V gene has CDR1 SGHKS and CDR2 YYEKEE (reference sequence). V trimming: 4 bases; J trimming: 5 bases; junction bases outside the gene matches: 6. The CDR3 is made up of 14 amino acids.